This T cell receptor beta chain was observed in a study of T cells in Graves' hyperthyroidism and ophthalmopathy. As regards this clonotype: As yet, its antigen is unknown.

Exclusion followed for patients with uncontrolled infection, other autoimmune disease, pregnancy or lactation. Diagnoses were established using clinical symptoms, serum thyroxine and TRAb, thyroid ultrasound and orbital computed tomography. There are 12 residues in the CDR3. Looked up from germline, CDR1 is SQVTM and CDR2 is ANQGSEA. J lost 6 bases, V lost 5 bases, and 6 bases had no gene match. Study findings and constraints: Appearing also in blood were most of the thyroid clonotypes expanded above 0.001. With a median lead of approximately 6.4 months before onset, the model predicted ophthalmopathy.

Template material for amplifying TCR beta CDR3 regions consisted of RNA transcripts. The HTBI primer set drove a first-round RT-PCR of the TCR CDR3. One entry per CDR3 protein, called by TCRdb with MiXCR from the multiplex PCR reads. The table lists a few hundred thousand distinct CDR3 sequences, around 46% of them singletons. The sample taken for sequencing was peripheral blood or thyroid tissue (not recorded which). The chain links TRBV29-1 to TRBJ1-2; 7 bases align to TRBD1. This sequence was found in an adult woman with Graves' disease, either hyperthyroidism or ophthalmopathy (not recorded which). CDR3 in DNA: TGCAGCGTTCTTACCGGGACAGATGGCTACACCTTC. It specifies CSVLTGTDGYTF.